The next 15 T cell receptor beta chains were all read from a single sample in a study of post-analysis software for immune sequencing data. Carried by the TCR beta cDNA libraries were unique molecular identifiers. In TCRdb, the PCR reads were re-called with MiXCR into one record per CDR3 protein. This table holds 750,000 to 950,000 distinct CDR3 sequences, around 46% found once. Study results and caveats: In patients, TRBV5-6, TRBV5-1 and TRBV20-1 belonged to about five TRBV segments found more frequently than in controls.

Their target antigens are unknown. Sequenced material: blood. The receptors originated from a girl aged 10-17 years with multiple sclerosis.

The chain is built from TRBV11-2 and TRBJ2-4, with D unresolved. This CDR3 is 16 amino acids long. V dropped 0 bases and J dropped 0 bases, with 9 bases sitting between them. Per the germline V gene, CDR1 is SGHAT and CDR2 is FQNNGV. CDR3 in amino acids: CASSLDRTVAKNIQYF. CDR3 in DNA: TGTGCCAGCAGCTTAGACCGAACAGTAGCCAAAAACATTCAGTACTTC.

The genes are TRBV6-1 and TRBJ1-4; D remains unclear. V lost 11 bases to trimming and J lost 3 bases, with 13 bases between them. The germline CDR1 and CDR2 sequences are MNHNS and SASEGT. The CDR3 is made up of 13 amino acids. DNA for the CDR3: TGTGCCTCAGCGGCGCAGCCTAATGAAAAACTGTTTTTT. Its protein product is CASAAQPNEKLFF.

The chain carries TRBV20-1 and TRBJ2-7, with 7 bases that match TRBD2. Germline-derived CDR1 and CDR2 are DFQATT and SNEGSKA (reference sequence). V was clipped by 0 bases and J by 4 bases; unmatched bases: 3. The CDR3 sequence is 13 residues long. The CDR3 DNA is TGCAGTGCTAGAGAGGCTAGCGGATACGAGCAGTACTTC. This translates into CSAREASGYEQYF.

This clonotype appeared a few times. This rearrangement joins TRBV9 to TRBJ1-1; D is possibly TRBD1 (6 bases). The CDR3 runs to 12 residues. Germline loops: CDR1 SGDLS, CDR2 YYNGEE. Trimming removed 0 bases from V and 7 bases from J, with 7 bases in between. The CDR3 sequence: CASSVEGGEAFF. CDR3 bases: TGTGCCAGCAGCGTAGAAGGGGGTGAAGCTTTCTTT. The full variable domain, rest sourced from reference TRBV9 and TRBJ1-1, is DSGVTQTPKHLITATGQRVTLRCSPRSGDLSVYWYQQSLDQGLQFLIQYYNGEERAKGNILERFSAQQFPDLHSELNLSSLELGDSALYFCASSVEGGEAFFGQGTRLTVV.

CDR3 region: CASSYDIRNEQFF. Here the CDR3 DNA reads TGTGCCAGCAGTTACGATATTCGCAATGAGCAGTTCTTC. The gene calls are TRBV6-5 and TRBJ2-1; D unresolved. Deletions cut 2 bases from V and 6 bases from J, with 8 bases between. Looked up from germline, CDR1 is MNHEY and CDR2 is SVGAGI. The CDR3 spans 13 residues.

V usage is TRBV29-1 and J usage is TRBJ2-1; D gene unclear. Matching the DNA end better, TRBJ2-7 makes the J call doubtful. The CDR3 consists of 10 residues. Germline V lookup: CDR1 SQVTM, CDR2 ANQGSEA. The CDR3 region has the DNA TGCAGCGTTCGAAACAATGAGCAGTACTTC. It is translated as CSVRNNEQYF.

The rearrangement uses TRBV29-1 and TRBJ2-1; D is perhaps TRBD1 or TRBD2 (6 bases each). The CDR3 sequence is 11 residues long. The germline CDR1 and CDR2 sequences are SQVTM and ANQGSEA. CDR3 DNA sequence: TGCAGTGGGGGGCACAACAATGAGCAGTTCTTC. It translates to CSGGHNNEQFF.

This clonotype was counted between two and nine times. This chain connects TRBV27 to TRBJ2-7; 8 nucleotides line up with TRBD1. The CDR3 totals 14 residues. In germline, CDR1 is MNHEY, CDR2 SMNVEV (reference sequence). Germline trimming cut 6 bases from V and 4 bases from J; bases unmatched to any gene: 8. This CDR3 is CASSPDRVRYEQYF. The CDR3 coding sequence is TGTGCCAGCAGCCCGGACAGGGTTCGGTACGAGCAGTACTTC.

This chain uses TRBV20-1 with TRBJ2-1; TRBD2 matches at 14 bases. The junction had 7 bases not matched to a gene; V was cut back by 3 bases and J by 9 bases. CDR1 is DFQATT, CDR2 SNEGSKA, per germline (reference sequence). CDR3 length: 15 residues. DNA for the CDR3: TGCAGTGCTAGGAGACTAGCGGGAGGGTACGGTGAGCAGTTCTTC. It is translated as CSARRLAGGYGEQFF.

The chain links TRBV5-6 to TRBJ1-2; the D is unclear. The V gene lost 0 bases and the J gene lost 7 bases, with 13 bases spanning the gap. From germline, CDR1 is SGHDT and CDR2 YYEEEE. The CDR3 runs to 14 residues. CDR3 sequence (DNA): TGTGCCAGCAGCTTGGACCCAAAAAGCCCTGGCTACACCTTC. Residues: CASSLDPKSPGYTF.

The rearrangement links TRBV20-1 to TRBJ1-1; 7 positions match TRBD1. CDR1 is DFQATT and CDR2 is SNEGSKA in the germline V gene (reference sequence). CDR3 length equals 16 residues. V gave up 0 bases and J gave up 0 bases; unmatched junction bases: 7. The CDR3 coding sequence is TGCAGTGCTAGAGATCTCGCGGGACAGCTGAACACTGAAGCTTTCTTT. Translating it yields CSARDLAGQLNTEAFF.

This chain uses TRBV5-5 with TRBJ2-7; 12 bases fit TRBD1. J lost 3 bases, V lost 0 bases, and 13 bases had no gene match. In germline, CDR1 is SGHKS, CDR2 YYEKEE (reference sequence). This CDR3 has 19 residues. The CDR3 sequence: CASSLEGTGGDYFYYEQYF. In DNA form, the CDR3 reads TGTGCCAGCAGCTTGGAGGGGACAGGGGGCGATTATTTTTACTACGAGCAGTACTTC.

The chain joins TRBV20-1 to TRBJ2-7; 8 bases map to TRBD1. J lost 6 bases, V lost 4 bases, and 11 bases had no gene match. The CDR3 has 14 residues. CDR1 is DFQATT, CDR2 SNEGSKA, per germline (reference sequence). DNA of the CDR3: TGCAGTGCTACCGACAGGGGACAACGGCGCGAGCAGTACTTC. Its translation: CSATDRGQRREQYF.

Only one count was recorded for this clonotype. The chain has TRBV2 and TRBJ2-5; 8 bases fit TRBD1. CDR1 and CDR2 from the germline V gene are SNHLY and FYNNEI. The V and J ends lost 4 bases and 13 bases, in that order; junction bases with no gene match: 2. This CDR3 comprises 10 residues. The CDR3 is CASSGGTGYF. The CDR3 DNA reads TGTGCCAGCAGTGGTGGGACAGGGTACTTC.

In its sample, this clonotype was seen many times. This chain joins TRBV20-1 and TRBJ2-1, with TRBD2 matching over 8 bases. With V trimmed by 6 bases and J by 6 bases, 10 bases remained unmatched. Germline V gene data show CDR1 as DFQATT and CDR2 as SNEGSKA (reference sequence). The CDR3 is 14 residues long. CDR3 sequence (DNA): TGCAGTGCCCCAGAGTCGGGAGGGGGCAATGAGCAGTTCTTC. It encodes CSAPESGGGNEQFF.